The next 8 T cell receptor beta chains were all read from a single sample in a study of cytomegalovirus exposure and HLA in healthy donors. The PCR had 60 Vbeta and 13 Jbeta primers. TCRdb keeps only in-frame clones here, not all; method: immunoSEQ multiplex PCR. Of fewer than 150,000 clones in the sample, about four fifths were seen once. The source material was PBMCs. The receptors come from a man between 40 and 49 years old in good health and CMV-seropositive.

This chain joins TRBV5-4 and TRBJ2-7, with 8 nucleotides matching TRBD2. The CDR3 loop spans 14 amino acids. CDR1 is SGHNT, CDR2 YYREEE, per germline (reference sequence). The V gene end was trimmed by 6 bases and the J gene end by 4 bases; junction bases not matched to a gene: 9. Written as DNA, the CDR3 is TGTGCCAGCAAACTAGAGCGGGGGCCGTACGAGCAGTACTTC. Its translation: CASKLERGPYEQYF. Variable domain in full (rest from reference TRBV5-4 and TRBJ2-7): ETGVTQSPTHLIKTRGQQVTLRCSSQSGHNTVSWYQQALGQGPQFIFQYYREEENGRGNFPPRFSGLQFPNYSSELNVNALELDDSALYLCASKLERGPYEQYFGPGTRLTVT.

This clone was found once. V is TRBV5-1 and J is TRBJ2-5, with TRBD2 matching 9 bases. The CDR3 runs 15 residues. The germline CDR1 and CDR2 sequences are SGHRS and YFSETQ. V lost 0 bases, J lost 2 bases, and 2 bases stayed unmatched. Here the CDR3 DNA reads TGCGCCAGCAGCTTGGCGCTAGCGGGACAAGAGACCCAGTACTTC. Its protein product is CASSLALAGQETQYF. The full variable domain, with the rest looked up from reference TRBV5-1 and TRBJ2-5, is KAGVTQTPRYLIKTRGQQVTLSCSPISGHRSVSWYQQTPGQGLQFLFEYFSETQRNKGNFPGRFSGRQFSNSRSEMNVSTLELGDSALYLCASSLALAGQETQYFGPGTRLLVL.

The rearrangement uses TRBV5-4 and TRBJ1-2; D is perhaps TRBD1 (5 bases). Trimming took 5 bases from V and 2 from J, leaving 10 bases between them. CDR1 and CDR2 (germline): SGHNT, YYREEE (reference sequence). This CDR3 has 13 amino acids. The CDR3 bases are TGTGCCAGCAGTCCGGACATAAACTATGGCTACACCTTC. It yields the protein CASSPDINYGYTF. The full variable domain, rest sourced from reference TRBV5-4 and TRBJ1-2, is ETGVTQSPTHLIKTRGQQVTLRCSSQSGHNTVSWYQQALGQGPQFIFQYYREEENGRGNFPPRFSGLQFPNYSSELNVNALELDDSALYLCASSPDINYGYTFGSGTRLTVV.

This chain links TRBV11-3 with TRBJ2-3; D is unresolved. CDR1 and CDR2 from the germline V gene are SGHNT and YENEEA. CDR3 length equals 13 residues. The V end lost 3 bases, the J end lost 4 bases, and 8 bases lay between the germline ends. CDR3 sequence (DNA): TGTGCCAGCAGCTTCACGTCGGCAGATACGCAGTATTTT. It yields the protein CASSFTSADTQYF.

The rearrangement links TRBV2 to TRBJ1-1, with D unresolved. The length of the CDR3 is 12 residues. Deletions cut 5 bases from V and 0 bases from J, with 4 bases between. In germline, CDR1 is SNHLY, CDR2 FYNNEI. Written as DNA, the CDR3 is TGTGCCAGCAGTATCATGAACACTGAAGCTTTCTTT. Translation: CASSIMNTEAFF.

Regarding this clone: This sample also contains other DNA sequences that code for the same CDR3. This sequence joins TRBV7-9 and TRBJ1-1; maybe TRBD1 (5 bases). Germline CDR1 is SEHNR and CDR2 is FQNEAQ (reference sequence). This CDR3 has 13 amino acids. V shed 6 bases and J shed 1 base, with 9 bases lying between them. The CDR3 here is CASSSQGNTEAFF. In DNA, the CDR3 is TGTGCCAGCAGTTCGCAGGGGAACACTGAAGCTTTCTTT.

The sample holds one count of this clone. CDR3 amino acids: CASSLTRTGQHEQFF. Written as DNA, the CDR3 is TGTGCCAGCAGCTTAACTAGGACAGGGCAACACGAGCAGTTCTTC. The chain is built from TRBV7-3 and TRBJ2-1; 8 bases align to TRBD1. V trimming: 0 bases; J trimming: 10 bases; junction bases outside the gene matches: 8. CDR3 length: 15 residues. The germline CDR1 and CDR2 sequences are SGHTA and FQGTGA.

The chain carries TRBV19 and TRBJ1-2; TRBD1 agrees at 8 bases. This CDR3 is 15 amino acids long. Looked up from germline, CDR1 is LNHDA and CDR2 is SQIVND (reference sequence). The V segment lost 4 bases and the J segment 0 bases; nucleotides outside the gene matches: 4. In DNA form, the CDR3 reads TGTGCCAGTAGTACCCCGACAGGGGCTAACTATGGCTACACCTTC. This encodes CASSTPTGANYGYTF.